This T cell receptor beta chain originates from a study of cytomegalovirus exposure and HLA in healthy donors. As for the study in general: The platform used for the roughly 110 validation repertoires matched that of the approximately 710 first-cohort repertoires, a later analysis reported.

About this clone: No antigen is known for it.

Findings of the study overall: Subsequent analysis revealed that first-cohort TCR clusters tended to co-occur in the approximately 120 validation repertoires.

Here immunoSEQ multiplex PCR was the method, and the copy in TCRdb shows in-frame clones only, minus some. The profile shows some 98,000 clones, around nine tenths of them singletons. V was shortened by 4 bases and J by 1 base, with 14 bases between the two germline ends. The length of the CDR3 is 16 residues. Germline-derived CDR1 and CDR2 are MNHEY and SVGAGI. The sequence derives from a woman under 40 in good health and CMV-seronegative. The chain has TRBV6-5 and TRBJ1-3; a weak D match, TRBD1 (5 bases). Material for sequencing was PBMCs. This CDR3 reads CASSFGRVPSGNTIYF. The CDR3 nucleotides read TGTGCCAGCAGTTTTGGCAGGGTCCCATCTGGAAACACCATATATTTT.